Below are 30 T cell receptor beta chains sequenced from a single sample in a study of CXCR3-negative and CXCR3-positive naive CD8 T cells. The authors made the TRB cDNA libraries by 5' RACE using UMI labels. TCRdb derives one entry per CDR3 protein from the 5' RACE reads, leaving out DNA. The sample has 70,000 to 95,000 distinct CDR3 sequences, and its top ten clones hold over 1.5%. What was sequenced was naive CXCR3- CD8+ T cells from blood. Noted subset: CD45RO-CCR7+CD27+CD95- naive CD8+ T cells lacking CXCR3 (TNR3-). These receptors were taken from a human donor in good health. Some clones in this sample may be carry-over from other donors' samples.

The chain links TRBV28 to TRBJ1-6. This CDR3 has 14 residues. Germline CDR1 is MDHEN and CDR2 is SYDVKM. Here the CDR3 reads CASSFPHPYSPLHF.

The chain joins TRBV5-1 to TRBJ2-7; TCRdb's assignment of TRBD1 cannot be checked, as there is no DNA. The CDR3 totals 13 residues. Germline V gene sequence: CDR1 SGHRS, CDR2 YFSETQ. CDR3 region: CASREPGSYEQYF.

The chain is built from TRBV6-5 and TRBJ2-5; with no DNA, the TCRdb D assignment of TRBD1 cannot be verified. The germline CDR1 and CDR2 sequences are MNHEY and SVGAGI. This CDR3 has 15 amino acids. The CDR3 loop reads CASSYPRGPQETQYF.

The chain links TRBV28 to TRBJ2-7; TCRdb's D call of TRBD2 is untestable without DNA. Germline V lookup: CDR1 MDHEN, CDR2 SYDVKM. This CDR3 spans 15 amino acids. The CDR3 protein is CASSFLAGGPGEQYF.

The rearrangement uses TRBV10-1 and TRBJ2-7. Germline lookup yields CDR1 WNHNN and CDR2 SYGVQD (reference sequence). The CDR3 spans 14 residues. The CDR3 spells CASSERVGRYEQYF.

The rearrangement links TRBV20-1 to TRBJ2-7; TCRdb's D gene call, TRBD1, goes unchecked for lack of DNA. The germline V gene encodes CDR1 DFQATT and CDR2 SNEGSKA (reference sequence). The CDR3 spans 14 residues. This CDR3 reads CSARRDTQTIEQYF.

V and J are TRBV9 and TRBJ2-1. Germline lookup yields CDR1 SGDLS and CDR2 YYNGEE. The length of the CDR3 is 14 residues. CDR3 residues: CASSPYIIVYEQFF.

The V gene is TRBV7-9, the J gene TRBJ2-1; lacking DNA, the TRBD1 call made by TCRdb goes unchecked. The V gene's germline CDR1 is SEHNR and CDR2 FQNEAQ (reference sequence). This CDR3 spans 17 amino acids. The CDR3 is CASSLAPDTKGYNEQFF.

This chain joins TRBV29-1 and TRBJ2-5; TCRdb reports TRBD2, a call that lacks DNA to check it against. This CDR3 is built from 14 residues. CDR1 is SQVTM, CDR2 ANQGSEA, per germline. CDR3 in amino acids: CSVVLAGEQETQYF.

This chain connects TRBV4-1 to TRBJ2-7; TCRdb's D gene call, TRBD2, goes unchecked for lack of DNA. CDR1 and CDR2 from the germline V gene are MGHRA and YSYEKL. This CDR3 comprises 15 residues. CDR3 loop: CASSQGPGLYPEQYF.

The chain links TRBV29-1 to TRBJ1-3. CDR3 length: 14 residues. In germline, CDR1 is SQVTM, CDR2 ANQGSEA. This CDR3 reads CSVLGEHSGNTIYF. Supplemented by reference TRBV29-1 and TRBJ1-3, the full variable domain reads SAVISQKPSRDICQRGTSLTIQCQVDSQVTMMFWYRQQPGQSLTLIATANQGSEATYESGFVIDKFPISRPNLTFSTLTVSNMSPEDSSIYLCSVLGEHSGNTIYFGEGSWLTVV.

The chain links TRBV6-6 to TRBJ2-7. The CDR3 extends over 13 amino acids. CDR1 is MNHNY and CDR2 is SVGAGI in the germline V gene (reference sequence). CDR3 sequence reads: CASRVEDFYEQYF.

V is TRBV7-9 and J is TRBJ2-1; TCRdb's D gene call, TRBD2, goes unchecked for lack of DNA. Germline CDR1 SEHNR, CDR2 FQNEAQ (reference sequence). The CDR3 spans 12 residues. This CDR3 reads CASGGGGNEQFF.

The chain links TRBV7-9 to TRBJ2-7; TCRdb outputs TRBD2, but without DNA this stays unchecked. The germline V gene encodes CDR1 SEHNR and CDR2 FQNEAQ (reference sequence). The CDR3 runs to 12 residues. The CDR3 is CASSWDGSEQYF.

This chain joins TRBV28 and TRBJ2-7; as DNA is missing, the TRBD1 call by TCRdb cannot be tested. CDR3 length: 15 amino acids. Germline CDR1 reads MDHEN; CDR2 reads SYDVKM. CDR3 sequence: CASSAGQGVRYEQYF.

The chain carries TRBV27 and TRBJ2-1; TCRdb picks TRBD1, but there is no DNA to check that call. Germline CDR1 reads MNHEY; CDR2 reads SMNVEV (reference sequence). The CDR3 consists of 15 residues. The CDR3 loop reads CASSQLRTDYNEQFF.

V is TRBV28 and J is TRBJ2-2. Per germline, CDR1 MDHEN and CDR2 SYDVKM. The CDR3 has 13 residues. CDR3 region: CASSLLVSGELFF.

The rearrangement joins TRBV29-1 to TRBJ2-5; the D call of TRBD2 rests on TCRdb alone, since no DNA is present to check it. Germline V CDR1 and CDR2: SQVTM, ANQGSEA. The CDR3 loop spans 14 amino acids. The CDR3 reads CSVEELAGEETQYF. The whole variable domain, filled in from reference TRBV29-1 and TRBJ2-5, reads SAVISQKPSRDICQRGTSLTIQCQVDSQVTMMFWYRQQPGQSLTLIATANQGSEATYESGFVIDKFPISRPNLTFSTLTVSNMSPEDSSIYLCSVEELAGEETQYFGPGTRLLVL.

V and J are TRBV4-3 and TRBJ2-1; the TRBD1 assignment by TCRdb is unverifiable without DNA. Per the germline V gene, CDR1 is LGHNA and CDR2 is YSLEER. The CDR3 loop spans 14 amino acids. CDR3 sequence: CASSQGGRYNEQFF.

V usage is TRBV7-8 and J usage is TRBJ2-5. CDR1 is SGHVS, CDR2 FQNEAQ, per germline. The CDR3 sequence is 15 residues long. CDR3 sequence: CASSLGSGLGETQYF.

V gene TRBV25-1 combines with J gene TRBJ2-6. This CDR3 comprises 16 residues. Germline lookup yields CDR1 MGHDK and CDR2 SYGVNS. The CDR3: CASRYERVSGANVLTF.

V is TRBV7-9 and J is TRBJ1-5; the D call of TRBD1 rests on TCRdb alone, since no DNA is present to check it. There are 15 residues in the CDR3. From germline, CDR1 is SEHNR and CDR2 FQNEAQ (reference sequence). This CDR3 reads CASSLGYRDNQPQHF.

The chain is built from TRBV27 and TRBJ2-7. CDR1 MNHEY and CDR2 SMNVEV come from the germline V gene (reference sequence). The length of the CDR3 is 13 residues. CDR3 residues: CASSLTGPYEQYF.

The chain links TRBV6-2 or TRBV6-3 to TRBJ2-7; TCRdb reports TRBD2, a call that lacks DNA to check it against. This CDR3 is 14 amino acids long. The germline CDR1 and CDR2 sequences are MNHEY and SVGEGT. The CDR3 spells CASSYGFEAGEQYF.

The chain links TRBV11-3 to TRBJ2-5; with no DNA, the TCRdb D assignment of TRBD2 cannot be verified. From germline, CDR1 is SGHNT and CDR2 YENEEA. The CDR3 runs 14 residues. CDR3 residues: CASSLSGTQETQYF.

The chain carries TRBV12-3 or TRBV12-4 and TRBJ1-1; TCRdb returns TRBD1, unconfirmable since there is no DNA. The CDR3 totals 15 residues. Here the CDR3 reads CASSFIFRGNTEAFF.

This chain uses TRBV15 with TRBJ1-6; the D gene TCRdb calls, TRBD1, cannot be checked with no DNA. The CDR3 loop spans 15 amino acids. The germline CDR1 and CDR2 sequences are LNHNV and YYDKDF (reference sequence). The chain's CDR3 is CATSRDRGTNSPLHF.

The chain combines TRBV28 with TRBJ2-5. CDR1 and CDR2 from the germline V gene are MDHEN and SYDVKM. The length of the CDR3 is 14 residues. CDR3 loop: CASRVHLAQETQYF.

The chain joins TRBV6-4 to TRBJ2-1; lacking DNA, the TRBD1 call made by TCRdb goes unchecked. Per the germline V gene, CDR1 is MRHNA and CDR2 is SNTAGT. There are 14 residues in the CDR3. The CDR3 sequence is CASSEGQGANEQFF.

The rearrangement links TRBV27 to TRBJ1-1; as DNA is missing, the TRBD1 call by TCRdb cannot be tested. The length of the CDR3 is 14 residues. Germline loops: CDR1 MNHEY, CDR2 SMNVEV (reference sequence). The CDR3 sequence: CASSLMGGGTEAFF.